What follows are 11 T cell receptor beta chains derived from one specimen sequenced in a study of cytomegalovirus exposure and HLA in healthy donors. Researchers ran the PCR with 60 Vbeta and 13 Jbeta primers. The protocol was immunoSEQ multiplex PCR, while the TCRdb copy is restricted to in-frame clones and leaves out a portion. The table lists around 110,000 clones, over 8% of them singletons, with 2.5% to 3.5% in the top ten. Sequenced: PBMCs. The receptor set was obtained from a man aged 30 to 45 in good health and CMV-seronegative.

This chain joins TRBV7-6 and TRBJ2-2; 9 bases are a match to TRBD1. The CDR3 contains 15 residues. CDR1 and CDR2 (germline): SGHVS, FNYEAQ. V trimming: 5 bases; J trimming: 5 bases; junction bases outside the gene matches: 6. This chain's CDR3 is CASSHRDRETGELFF. The DNA for the CDR3 is TGTGCCAGCAGCCACCGGGACAGGGAAACCGGGGAGCTGTTTTTT.

This clone appeared a few times. V is TRBV21-1 and J is TRBJ1-4; the D call in the table, TRBD1, was not verified against the DNA. TRBV21-1 constitutes a pseudogene. This CDR3 is 14 amino acids long. CDR3 nucleotides: TGTGCCAGCAGCATTGGGCAGTCTAATGAAAAACTGTTTTTT. Translated: CASSIGQSNEKLFF.

The rearrangement links TRBV7-2 to TRBJ1-1, with 11 bases that match TRBD1. The V and J ends lost 6 bases and 4 bases, in that order; junction bases with no gene match: 4. The germline V gene has CDR1 SGHTA and CDR2 FQGNSA. The CDR3 sequence is 14 residues long. This chain's CDR3 is CASSHGTGGTEAFF. CDR3 DNA: TGTGCCAGCAGTCACGGGACAGGGGGCACTGAAGCTTTCTTT.

The CDR3, as DNA: TGCGCCAGCAGCCAGGGACAGCCAAATGAAAAACTGTTTTTT. As protein: CASSQGQPNEKLFF. The V gene is TRBV5-1, the J gene TRBJ1-4; 7 bases align to TRBD1. The CDR3 covers 14 residues. The trim removed 4 bases at V and 5 bases at J, leaving 5 bases unmatched. Germline lookup yields CDR1 SGHRS and CDR2 YFSETQ.

V is TRBV30 and J is TRBJ2-5; 10 bases map to TRBD2. After removal of 3 bases from V and 6 bases from J, the junction contained 4 bases not matched to a gene. The CDR3 extends over 13 amino acids. Germline-derived CDR1 and CDR2 are GTSNPN and SVGIG (reference sequence). CDR3 nucleotide sequence: TGTGCCTGGAGAGCGGGGGGGCCGCAGACCCAGTACTTC. Translating it yields CAWRAGGPQTQYF. The complete variable domain, with remaining parts taken from reference TRBV30 and TRBJ2-5, reads SQTIHQWPATLVQPVGSPLSLECTVEGTSNPNLYWYRQAAGRGLQLLFYSVGIGQISSEVPQNLSASRPQDRQFILSSKKLLLSDSGFYLCAWRAGGPQTQYFGPGTRLLVL.

The V and J genes are TRBV6-1 and TRBJ1-5; D is perhaps TRBD1 (5 bases). The CDR3 extends over 14 amino acids. Germline V gene sequence: CDR1 MNHNS, CDR2 SASEGT. Trimming removed 3 bases from V and 2 bases from J, with 8 bases in between. The DNA of the CDR3 is TGTGCCAGCAGTGATCAGGGTGGCAATCAGCCCCAGCATTTT. This gives the protein CASSDQGGNQPQHF.

This clone was seen a handful of times. The chain employs TRBV18 and TRBJ2-3; 8 nucleotides match TRBD1. Per the germline V gene, CDR1 is KGHSH and CDR2 is LQKENI. With V trimmed by 2 bases and J by 5 bases, 12 bases remained unmatched. The CDR3 loop spans 17 amino acids. In nucleotides, the CDR3 is TGTGCCAGCTCACCATTAGTTCCTGGACAGGGTCGAGATACGCAGTATTTT. This sequence encodes CASSPLVPGQGRDTQYF.

About this clone: A read error may produce the germline difference seen at one junction end. The sample carries other DNA sequences with the same CDR3. The J gene is TRBJ2-7, the V gene TRBV7-8; D may be TRBD1 (6 bases). The germline gives CDR1 SGHVS, CDR2 FQNEAQ. The CDR3 has 12 amino acids. The CDR3 DNA follows: TGTGCAAGCAGCAAGGACAGTTCCGAGCAGTACTTC. Amino acids: CASSKDSSEQYF.

The chain has TRBV27 and TRBJ2-1; TRBD1 agrees at 9 bases. The CDR3 is 13 amino acids. Germline CDR1 reads MNHEY; CDR2 reads SMNVEV (reference sequence). V gave up 8 bases and J gave up 6 bases; unmatched junction bases: 5. CDR3 bases: TGTGCCAGCGGACAGGGGCCCCCCAATGAGCAGTTCTTC. Translating it yields CASGQGPPNEQFF.

This chain uses TRBV28 with TRBJ2-1; 8 nucleotides line up with TRBD1. J lost 4 bases, V lost 6 bases, and 11 bases had no gene match. Germline CDR1 reads MDHEN; CDR2 reads SYDVKM. The CDR3 runs to 16 residues. CDR3 bases: TGTGCCAGCAGCGGGACCGGGACAGGACCTTACAATGAGCAGTTCTTC. The encoded protein is CASSGTGTGPYNEQFF.

This clone has more than one count but fewer than ten. V gene TRBV7-2 combines with J gene TRBJ2-7, with 8 bases identical to TRBD1. The CDR3 runs to 17 residues. Trimming took 5 bases from V and 4 from J; bases not matched to a gene: 16. Per germline, CDR1 SGHTA and CDR2 FQGNSA. As DNA, the CDR3 is TGTGCCAGCAGCCCTGGGACAGGACTCCCTTCTCGTTACGAGCAGTACTTC. It codes for CASSPGTGLPSRYEQYF.